In its sample, the clone carrying this T cell receptor (beta chain) was seen many times. These data originate in a study of T cells in Graves' hyperthyroidism and ophthalmopathy. V lost 6 bases to trimming and J lost 9 bases, with 18 bases between them. The length of the CDR3 is 13 residues. Germline-derived CDR1 and CDR2 are MNHNS and SASEGT. Template material for amplifying TCR beta CDR3 regions consisted of RNA transcripts. RT-PCR in the first round (using the HTBI primer set) targeted the TCR CDR3. A single record per CDR3 protein comes from TCRdb applying MiXCR to the multiplex PCR reads. Of about 350,000 distinct CDR3 sequences listed, approximately 15% were seen once; the top ten hold 20% to 25%.

This chain connects TRBV6-1 to TRBJ2-7, with D perhaps TRBD1 (6 bases). This clonotype was sampled from a woman aged 25 to 39 with Graves' hyperthyroidism. The sequenced material came from blood. This CDR3 reads CASSRGQREGQYF. CDR3 sequence (DNA): TGTGCCAGCAGCCGAGGACAGCGCGAAGGGCAGTACTTC.